One and the same sample provided the 5 T cell receptor beta chains below, sequenced in a study of blood T cell repertoires in COVID-19. Assay: immunoSEQ multiplex PCR; the TCRdb copy retains only in-frame clones and omits some. Here the sample spans about 120,000 clones, roughly four fifths being singletons. What was sequenced was peripheral blood. These receptors all come from a human donor in a cohort sampled during active COVID-19.

The chain combines TRBV5-1 with TRBJ1-4, with D possibly TRBD1 on 6 matching bases. This CDR3 is 14 amino acids long. V was shortened by 0 bases and J by 4 bases, with 7 bases between the two germline ends. Germline V CDR1 and CDR2: SGHRS, YFSETQ. Here the CDR3 reads CASSLGQVNEKLFF. CDR3 in DNA: TGCGCCAGCAGCTTGGGACAGGTTAATGAAAAACTGTTTTTT.

The rearrangement uses TRBV3-1 (or the pseudogene TRBV3-2) and TRBJ1-5; D gene unclear. Trimming removed 1 base at V and 5 bases at J, with 9 bases between. Germline V gene data show CDR1 as LGHDT and CDR2 as YNNKEL (reference sequence). The CDR3 has 14 residues. The CDR3 DNA reads as TGTGCCAGCAGCCAAGGTTGGAGGGATCAGCCCCAGCATTTT. Translated, it gives CASSQGWRDQPQHF.

The chain employs TRBV7-2 and TRBJ2-2, with 9 nucleotides matching TRBD1. Trimming removed 4 bases from V and 9 bases from J; junction bases left unmatched: 12. Germline assignment: CDR1 SGHTA and CDR2 FQGNSA. The CDR3 has 16 residues. The CDR3 here is CASSSRQGGLLWELFF. The CDR3 bases are TGTGCCAGCAGCTCGCGACAGGGGGGGCTGCTCTGGGAGCTGTTTTTT.

The chain uses TRBV6-6 and TRBJ1-2, with D hard to call. V lost 5 bases, J lost 5 bases, and 21 bases lay in between. CDR3 length: 16 amino acids. The germline gives CDR1 MNHNY, CDR2 SVGAGI (reference sequence). CDR3 sequence (DNA): TGTGCCAGCAGTCCTGACGGACTCCCTTTTCCTTATGGCTACACCTTC. This encodes CASSPDGLPFPYGYTF.

The rearrangement joins TRBV5-1 to TRBJ1-4; no clear D gene. Germline V gene data show CDR1 as SGHRS and CDR2 as YFSETQ. Between the trimmed V and J ends, which lost 4 bases and 2 bases, there was a span of 9 bases. CDR3 length: 14 residues. CDR3 bases: TGCGCCAGCAGCCCGGGTGGGACTAATGAAAAACTGTTTTTT. Its protein is CASSPGGTNEKLFF.